This T cell receptor beta chain was sequenced for a study of T cells in Graves' hyperthyroidism and ophthalmopathy (dated by TCRdb to 2018 to 2020). Some background on the complete study: Peripheral blood samples were taken at initial diagnosis, before any treatment was given. To identify TCR V-J signatures that set the groups apart, the researchers used a discovery cohort of 100 patients, made up of around 40 with Graves' ophthalmopathy and about 59 with stable Graves' hyperthyroidism. An independent validation cohort of under 20 hyperthyroidism patients and 17 patients who later progressed to ophthalmopathy tested prospective prediction of ophthalmopathy. The 75 to 100 discovery patients were randomly split 7:3 into training and test sets. The study also compared thyroid tissue and blood T-cell repertoires from a handful of Graves' hyperthyroidism patients. After blood sampling, hyperthyroidism patients were treated with methimazole at a starting dose of 30 mg daily, and ophthalmopathy patients were treated with high-dose intravenous methylprednisolone. The paper reports TCR Vbeta CDR3 sequencing of some 140 peripheral blood samples: some 44 ophthalmopathy, fewer than 85 hyperthyroidism and around 17 progressor patients.

The cysteine opens and the phenylalanine closes a CDR3 of 13 amino acids. Solely the CDR3 DNA is kept, with 39 bases framed from the first base. Relative to germline, V is 2 bases shorter and J is 0 bases shorter, with 7 bases between their ends. According to the germline V gene (reference sequence), CDR1 reads GTSNPN and CDR2 reads SVGIG. This clonotype was counted at least ten times. Its cognate antigen has yet to be identified. No much larger clonotype is one base removed from it; base qualities were not supplied. The TCR beta CDR3 regions were amplified from the RNA transcripts. For the first round of RT-PCR on the TCR CDR3, the HTBI primer set was used together with the Qiagen OneStep RT-PCR kit. The libraries were constructed in a second round of multiplex PCR and then size-selected and purified. Sequencing of the libraries was done on an Illumina HiSeq2000 using paired-end 100 bp reads. The paper's processing steps were these. SOAPnuke was used to process the raw data, removing reads that contained adapters or uncalled bases, had a mean Phred below 15, or lacked an exact match to the constant primer or identifier. COPE v1.2.5 was used to merge the high-quality paired reads, and each unique nucleotide sequence was defined as a clonotype. MiTCR v1.1 was used to align the clonotypes against IMGT TRBV, TRBD and TRBJ reference segments. Analysis was restricted to V-J combinations with a frequency above 0.0001, which covered approximately 99% of repertoires. A TCS score was defined as the ratio of F50 (clonal expansion) to E x V (chaos), with BLOSUM62-based TCRdist applied between CDR3 peptides within each V-J. Welch's t-statistics and random forest reduced several hundred V-J features to 13, which were used in a naive Bayes classifier (R e1071). TCRdb trimmed public reads at Q25 via fastp, called clones via MiXCR and kept in-frame beta chains. Rows are unified per CDR3 protein, each entry keeping the most common DNA and genes. The V and J calls and clone size are TCRdb's, not the authors'. This sample has over 150,000 distinct CDR3 sequences in its table, and around 16% of those were observed once. Together, the top ten hold about 56% of the sample.

General findings and caveats noted by the study authors: During validation, the model predicted progression to ophthalmopathy a median of around 6 months ahead of onset, with 60% to 71% sensitivity and roughly 75% specificity. In cross-validation, a model built on a 13 V-J signature told ophthalmopathy apart from stable hyperthyroidism with approximately 90% sensitivity and about 81% specificity, and in testing the same model reached 80%/75%. No statistical method was used to fix the sample size in advance, and group allocation was not hidden from the investigators. Most expanded thyroid clonotypes (frequency above 0.001) were also found in blood, which suggests that blood repertoires may mirror thyroid immune responses.

A patient counted as having stable Graves' hyperthyroidism if no progression to ophthalmopathy occurred over 18 months of follow-up. Hyperthyroidism patients were newly diagnosed, with disease duration under 2 months, and aged 18 to 65 years. Exclusion was applied to patients with uncontrolled infections, other autoimmune diseases, pregnancy or lactation. Clinical symptoms, serum thyroxine and TRAb, thyroid ultrasound, and orbital computed tomography formed the basis for the diagnoses. PBMCs were isolated from roughly 10 ml of fresh peripheral blood by Ficoll-Paque density gradient centrifugation. Trizol reagent was used to extract total RNA, and RNA quality was then checked on an Agilent 2100 Bioanalyzer.

The sample comprised blood. The receptor chain draws on TRBV30 and TRBJ1-1, with an unclear D gene assignment. The sequence was collected from a woman in her fifties or sixties with Graves' hyperthyroidism. CDR3 protein: CAWSPQLNTEAFF. The sequence in DNA is TGTGCCTGGAGTCCCCAGTTGAACACTGAAGCTTTCTTT. With all but the CDR3 taken from the reference TRBV30 and TRBJ1-1 genes, the full variable domain is: SQTIHQWPATLVQPVGSPLSLECTVEGTSNPNLYWYRQAAGRGLQLLFYSVGIGQISSEVPQNLSASRPQDRQFILSSKKLLLSDSGFYLCAWSPQLNTEAFFGQGTRLTVV.